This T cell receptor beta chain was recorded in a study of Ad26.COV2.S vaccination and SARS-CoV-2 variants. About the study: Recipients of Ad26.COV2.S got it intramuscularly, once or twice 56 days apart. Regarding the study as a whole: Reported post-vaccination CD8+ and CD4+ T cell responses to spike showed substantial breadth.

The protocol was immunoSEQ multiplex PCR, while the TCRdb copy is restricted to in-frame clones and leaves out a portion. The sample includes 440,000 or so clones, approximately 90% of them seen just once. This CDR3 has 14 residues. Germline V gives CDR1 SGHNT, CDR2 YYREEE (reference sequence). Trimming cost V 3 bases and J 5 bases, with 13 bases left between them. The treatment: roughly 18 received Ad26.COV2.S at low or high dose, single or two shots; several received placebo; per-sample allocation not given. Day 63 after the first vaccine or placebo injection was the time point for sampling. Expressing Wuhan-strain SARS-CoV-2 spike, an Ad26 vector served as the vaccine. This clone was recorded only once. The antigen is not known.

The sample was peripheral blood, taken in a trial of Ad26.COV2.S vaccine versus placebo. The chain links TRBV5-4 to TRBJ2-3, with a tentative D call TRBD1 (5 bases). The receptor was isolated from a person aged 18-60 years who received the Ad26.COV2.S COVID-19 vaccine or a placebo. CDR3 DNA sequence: TGTGCCAGCAGCTCCCAGGGTTTTCGAGATACGCAGTATTTT. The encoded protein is CASSSQGFRDTQYF.